Below, one T cell receptor beta chain is given with its context. Its antigen is unknown. Doses given second, at about 4 or about 12 weeks, were pooled. The length of the CDR3 is 13 residues. Germline lookup yields CDR1 SGHRS and CDR2 YFSETQ. The germline V and J ends were trimmed by 4 bases and 0 bases, with 5 bases remaining between them. The data belong to a study of T cell responses to AZD1222 COVID-19 vaccine. Sequencing used immunoSEQ multiplex PCR; TCRdb keeps in-frame clones, though not all of them. The sample contains about 110,000 clones, around 90% of which appear only once. Findings and limits, study-wide: Per reports, nearly half of all spike-specific TCRs target regions that are unmutated in variants. At baseline, just five or six AZD1222 recipients tested seropositive. Researchers took repertoire samples only after the peak T cell response had come.

The sequence came from an adult who received the AZD1222 COVID-19 vaccine. Sequences were derived from peripheral blood, sampled 28 days after the second AZD1222 dose. The chain uses TRBV5-1 and TRBJ1-3; D unclear. The CDR3 DNA reads as TGCGCCAGCAGCCCGAGCTCTGGAAACACCATATATTTT. Protein: CASSPSSGNTIYF.